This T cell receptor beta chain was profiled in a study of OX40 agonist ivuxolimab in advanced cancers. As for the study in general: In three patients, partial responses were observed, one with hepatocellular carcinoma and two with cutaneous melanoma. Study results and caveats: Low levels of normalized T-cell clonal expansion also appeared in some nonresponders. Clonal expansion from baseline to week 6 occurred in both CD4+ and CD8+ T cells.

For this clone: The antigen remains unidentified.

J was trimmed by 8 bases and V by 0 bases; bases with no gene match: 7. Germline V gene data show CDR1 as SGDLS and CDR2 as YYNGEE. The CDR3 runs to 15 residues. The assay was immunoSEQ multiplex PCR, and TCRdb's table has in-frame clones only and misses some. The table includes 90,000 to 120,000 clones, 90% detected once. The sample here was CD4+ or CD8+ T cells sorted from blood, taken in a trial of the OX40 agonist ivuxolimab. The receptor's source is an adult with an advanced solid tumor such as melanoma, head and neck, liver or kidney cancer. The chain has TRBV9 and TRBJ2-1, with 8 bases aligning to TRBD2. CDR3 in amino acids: CASSVAASGLDEQFF. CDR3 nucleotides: TGTGCCAGCAGCGTAGCGGCTAGCGGGTTGGATGAGCAGTTCTTC.